This T cell receptor beta chain was identified in a study of CD8 T cells in ankylosing spondylitis. This clonotype is hyperexpanded by share. Its target is not known. CDR3 length: 16 amino acids. Trimming removed 2 bases from V and 0 bases from J, with 9 bases in between. Germline CDR1 is KGHDR and CDR2 is SFDVKD. Overall study findings and caveats: Seven or eight highly homologous variants formed a TCR beta motif that appeared characteristic of ankylosing spondylitis blood.

Libraries for TCR beta were made by quantitative 5'-RACE with molecular barcodes. TCRdb processed the 5' RACE reads anew with MiXCR; each CDR3 protein has one entry. Found here are approximately 150,000 distinct CDR3 sequences, 15% to 20% of them singletons; the top ten hold roughly 30%. The genes are TRBV24-1 and TRBJ2-2, with a tentative D call TRBD1 (6 bases). The sequence was collected from a male donor with ankylosing spondylitis. Material: blood, either unsorted or a sorted T cell fraction (not recorded which). CDR3 in amino acids: CATSDYEGANTGELFF. Written as DNA, the CDR3 is TGTGCCACCAGTGATTATGAGGGGGCGAACACCGGGGAGCTGTTTTTT.